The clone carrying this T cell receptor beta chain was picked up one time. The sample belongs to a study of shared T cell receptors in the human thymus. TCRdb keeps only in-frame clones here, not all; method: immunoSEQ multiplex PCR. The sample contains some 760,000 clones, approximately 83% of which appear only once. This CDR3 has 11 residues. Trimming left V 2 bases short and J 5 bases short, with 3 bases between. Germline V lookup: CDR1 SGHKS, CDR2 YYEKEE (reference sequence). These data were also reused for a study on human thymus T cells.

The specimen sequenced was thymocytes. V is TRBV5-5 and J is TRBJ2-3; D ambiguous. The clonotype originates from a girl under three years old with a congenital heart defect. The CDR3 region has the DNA TGTGCCAGCAGCTTCAGAGATACGCAGTATTTT. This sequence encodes CASSFRDTQYF. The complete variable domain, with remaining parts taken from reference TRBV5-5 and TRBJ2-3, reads DAGVTQSPTHLIKTRGQQVTLRCSPISGHKSVSWYQQVLGQGPQFIFQYYEKEERGRGNFPDRFSARQFPNYSSELNVNALLLGDSALYLCASSFRDTQYFGPGTRLTVL.